This T cell receptor beta chain emerged from a study of OX40 agonist ivuxolimab in advanced cancers. Study in general: The drug used for patients, ivuxolimab, was an agonistic anti-OX40 (CD134) antibody. Points from the study as a whole: Among expanded peripheral T cells, antigen specificity went undetermined.

Germline-derived CDR1 and CDR2 are SGHAT and FQNNGV. The J segment lost 0 bases and the V segment lost 0 bases, leaving 9 bases of the junction unmatched. The CDR3 is made up of 19 amino acids. With respect to this clone: Its antigen is still unknown.

Clones were read by immunoSEQ multiplex PCR, and TCRdb kept only the in-frame ones, dropping some. Here the sample spans about 94,000 clones, about nine tenths being singletons. The source was CD4+ or CD8+ T cells sorted from blood, collected in a trial of the OX40 agonist ivuxolimab. The origin of this receptor is an adult with an advanced solid tumor such as melanoma, head and neck, liver or kidney cancer. This rearrangement joins TRBV11-2 to TRBJ2-1; 9 bases are shared with TRBD2. The DNA of the CDR3 is TGTGCCAGCAGCTTAGATCTGCTAGCGGGGCTTAGCTCCTACAATGAGCAGTTCTTC. It specifies CASSLDLLAGLSSYNEQFF.